This passage covers 8 T cell receptor beta chains from one sample sequenced in a study of T cells in Graves' hyperthyroidism and ophthalmopathy. The TCR beta CDR3 regions underwent amplification using RNA transcripts as the source. TCR CDR3 regions were first amplified by RT-PCR with HTBI primers. TCRdb reprocessed the multiplex PCR reads via MiXCR and lists one record per CDR3 protein. The sample has 560,000 or so distinct CDR3 sequences, more than 45% seen once. Sequencing input: peripheral blood or thyroid tissue (not recorded which). The receptor set was obtained from a woman aged 18-29 years with Graves' hyperthyroidism.

This clonotype was counted between two and nine times. The chain combines TRBV10-3 with TRBJ2-7; 9 nucleotides line up with TRBD1. CDR3 size: 18 residues. CDR1 and CDR2 (germline): ENHRY, SYGVKD. After removal of 5 bases from V and 4 bases from J, the junction contained 18 bases not matched to a gene. In DNA, the CDR3 is TGTGCCATCAGTTCCACGACTCGGCCGGGGACAGGGAGGTACGAGCAGTACTTC. This translates into CAISSTTRPGTGRYEQYF.

The table lists this clonotype with many counts. The V gene is TRBV29-1, the J gene TRBJ1-2; D not certain. Trimming took 7 bases from V and 6 from J, leaving 3 bases between them. The CDR3 spans 8 residues. The germline gives CDR1 SQVTM, CDR2 ANQGSEA. This CDR3 is CSDDGYTF. The CDR3 nucleotides read TGCAGCGATGATGGCTACACCTTC.

This clonotype has only a few counts. The chain employs TRBV7-9 and TRBJ2-2; no definite D call. V was shortened by 6 bases and J by 7 bases, with 12 bases between the two germline ends. The V gene's germline CDR1 is SEHNR and CDR2 FQNEAQ (reference sequence). This CDR3 region has 13 residues. DNA for the CDR3: TGTGCCAGCAGTTTATCGTTGGTCGGGGAGCTGTTTTTT. It translates to CASSLSLVGELFF. Full variable domain (remainder filled in from reference TRBV7-9 and TRBJ2-2): DTGVSQNPRHKITKRGQNVTFRCDPISEHNRLYWYRQTLGQGPEFLTYFQNEAQLEKSRLLSDRFSAERPKGSFSTLEIQRTEQGDSAMYLCASSLSLVGELFFGEGSRLTVL.

This sequence joins TRBV10-3 and TRBJ2-2, with 8 positions matching TRBD2. The CDR3 contains 15 residues. The V gene's germline CDR1 is ENHRY and CDR2 SYGVKD. V dropped 10 bases and J dropped 4; count of bases not matched to a gene: 11. The CDR3 DNA follows: TGTGCCAGCAAATCCGGGAGGGGGAGCACCGGGGAGCTGTTTTTT. It specifies CASKSGRGSTGELFF.

This clonotype occurred a few times. The genes are TRBV11-3 and TRBJ1-1; 10 bases match TRBD1. Germline V lookup: CDR1 SGHNT, CDR2 YENEEA. CDR3 length: 13 residues. Trimming cost V 5 bases and J 11 bases; bases outside gene matches: 8. The CDR3 DNA reads TGTGCCAGCAGCCCGCGGGACAGGGGTGGGGCTTTCTTT. Amino acids: CASSPRDRGGAFF.

In this sample, this clonotype turned up many times. This chain joins TRBV14 and TRBJ1-2, with D uncertain. CDR3 length: 12 residues. Trimming cost V 4 bases and J 4 bases, with 7 bases left between them. Germline CDR1 and CDR2: SGHDN and FVKESK. This chain's CDR3 is CASSPNSYGYTF. CDR3 DNA sequence: TGTGCCAGCAGCCCTAACAGCTATGGCTACACCTTC. Full variable domain (rest looked up from reference TRBV14 and TRBJ1-2): EAGVTQFPSHSVIEKGQTVTLRCDPISGHDNLYWYRRVMGKEIKFLLHFVKESKQDESGMPNNRFLAERTGGTYSTLKVQPAELEDSGVYFCASSPNSYGYTFGSGTRLTVV.

This clonotype was found many times. The chain uses TRBV29-1 and TRBJ2-5, with 10 bases matching TRBD2. The CDR3 has 14 residues. Germline V lookup: CDR1 SQVTM, CDR2 ANQGSEA. V shed 8 bases, J shed 4 bases, and the junction held 10 bases outside the gene matches. The DNA for the CDR3 is TGCAGCACTGCGAGCGGGAGGGCCGGAGAGACCCAGTACTTC. Protein: CSTASGRAGETQYF.

This chain joins TRBV6-5 and TRBJ2-5, with TRBD1 identical over 8 bases. CDR3 length equals 15 residues. J was trimmed by 0 bases and V by 6 bases; bases with no gene match: 6. The germline V gene encodes CDR1 MNHEY and CDR2 SVGAGI. CDR3 nucleotide sequence: TGTGCCAGCAGAGGGACAGGCGGGTACCAAGAGACCCAGTACTTC. It encodes CASRGTGGYQETQYF.